This T cell receptor beta chain was identified during a study of OX40 agonist ivuxolimab in advanced cancers. Here immunoSEQ multiplex PCR was the method, and the copy in TCRdb shows in-frame clones only, minus some. The table lists some 77,000 clones, roughly 92% of them singletons, with 4.8% in the top ten. V was shortened by 5 bases and J by 6 bases, with 8 bases between the two germline ends. This CDR3 region has 12 residues. The germline CDR1 and CDR2 sequences are MDHEN and SYDVKM. The receptor was derived from an adult with an advanced solid tumor such as melanoma, head and neck, liver or kidney cancer. V gene TRBV28 combines with J gene TRBJ2-1; maybe TRBD2 (5 bases). Sequencing used CD4+ or CD8+ T cells sorted from blood, obtained in a trial of the OX40 agonist ivuxolimab. This chain's CDR3 is CASSRTVNEQFF. The CDR3 DNA follows: TGTGCCAGCAGTCGGACTGTCAATGAGCAGTTCTTC.